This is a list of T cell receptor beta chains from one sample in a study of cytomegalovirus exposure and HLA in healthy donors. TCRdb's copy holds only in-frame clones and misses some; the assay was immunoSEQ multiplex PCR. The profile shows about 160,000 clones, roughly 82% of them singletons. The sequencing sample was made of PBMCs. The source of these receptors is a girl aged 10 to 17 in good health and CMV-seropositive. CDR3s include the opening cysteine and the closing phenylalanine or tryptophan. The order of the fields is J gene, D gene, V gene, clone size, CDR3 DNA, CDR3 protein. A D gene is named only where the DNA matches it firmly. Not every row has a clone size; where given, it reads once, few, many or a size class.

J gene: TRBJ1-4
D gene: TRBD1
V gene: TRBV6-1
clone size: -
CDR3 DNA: TGTGCCAGCAGTGAGAAGGCAGGGGGAAATGAAAAACTGTTTTTT
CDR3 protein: CASSEKAGGNEKLFF

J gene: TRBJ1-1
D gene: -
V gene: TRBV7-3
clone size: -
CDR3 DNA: TGTGCCAGCAGCTCTACAGGGTTTTACACTGAAGCTTTCTTT
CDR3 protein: CASSSTGFYTEAFF

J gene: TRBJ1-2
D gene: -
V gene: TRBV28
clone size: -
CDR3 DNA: TGTGCCAGCGGGGACACACCCCATTCGGACTATGGCTACACCTTC
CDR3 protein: CASGDTPHSDYGYTF

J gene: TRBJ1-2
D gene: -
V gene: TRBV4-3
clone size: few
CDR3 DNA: TGCGCCAGCAGCCAAGATCTGCTCGGACCGAGGGACTATGGCTACACCTTC
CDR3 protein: CASSQDLLGPRDYGYTF

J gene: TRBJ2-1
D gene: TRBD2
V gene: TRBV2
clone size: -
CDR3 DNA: TGTGCCAGCAGCACCCATAGGACTAGCGGGGGGAGGAATGAGCAGTTCTTC
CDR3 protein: CASSTHRTSGGRNEQFF

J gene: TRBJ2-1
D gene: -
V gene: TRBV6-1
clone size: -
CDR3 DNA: TGTGCCAGCAGCCGAGCGCCTATCGAACAAGAGCAGTTCTTC
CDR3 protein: CASSRAPIEQEQFF

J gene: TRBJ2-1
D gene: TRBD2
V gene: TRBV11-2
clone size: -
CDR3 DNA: TGTGCCAGCAGGGGAGGGACTAGTGGGCATGAGCAGTTCTTC
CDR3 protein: CASRGGTSGHEQFF

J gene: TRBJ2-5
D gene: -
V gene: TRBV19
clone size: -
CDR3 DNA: TGTGCCAGTAGGAACAGGGACCAAGAGACCCAGTACTTC
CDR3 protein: CASRNRDQETQYF

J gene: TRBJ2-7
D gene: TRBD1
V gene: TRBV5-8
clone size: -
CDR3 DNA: TGTGCCAGCAGCTTCACCCGACAGGGTGCCTACGAGCAGTACTTC
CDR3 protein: CASSFTRQGAYEQYF

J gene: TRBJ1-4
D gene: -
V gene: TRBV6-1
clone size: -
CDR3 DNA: TGTGCCAGCAGTGATCCCCGGGGGATTAATGAAAAACTGTTTTTT
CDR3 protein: CASSDPRGINEKLFF

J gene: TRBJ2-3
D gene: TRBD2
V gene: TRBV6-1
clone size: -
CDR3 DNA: TGTGCCAGCAGCGCCGAGGCGGGAGTAGATACGCAGTATTTT
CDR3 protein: CASSAEAGVDTQYF

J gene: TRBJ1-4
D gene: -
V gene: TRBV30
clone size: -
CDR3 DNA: TGTGCCTGGAGTGTAGAGGCGAATGAAAAACTGTTTTTT
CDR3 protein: CAWSVEANEKLFF

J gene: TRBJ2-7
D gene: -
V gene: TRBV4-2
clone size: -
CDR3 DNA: TGTGCCAGCAGCCAAGATGCGGGTCCCACCTACGAGCAGTACTTC
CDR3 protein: CASSQDAGPTYEQYF

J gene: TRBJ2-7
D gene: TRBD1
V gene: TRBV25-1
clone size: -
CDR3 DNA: TGTGCCAGCATGAACAGGGGCGAGCAGTACTTC
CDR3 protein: CASMNRGEQYF

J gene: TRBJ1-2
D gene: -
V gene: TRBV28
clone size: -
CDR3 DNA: TGTGCCAGCAGCTCGGACGGGGGAAGAAGCTACACCTTC
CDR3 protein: CASSSDGGRSYTF

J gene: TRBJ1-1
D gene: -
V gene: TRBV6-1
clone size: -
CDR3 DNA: TGTGCCAGCAGCTCCCGGCGGGGAAACACTGAAGCTTTCTTT
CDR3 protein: CASSSRRGNTEAFF

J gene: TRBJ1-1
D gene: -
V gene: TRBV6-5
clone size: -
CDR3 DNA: TGTGCCAGCAGTTACGCTTCGGGTGGATCTGAAGCTTTCTTT
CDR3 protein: CASSYASGGSEAFF

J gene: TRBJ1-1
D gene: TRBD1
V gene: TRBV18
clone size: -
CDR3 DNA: TGTGCCAGCTCACTAGTGGGACAGATCAACACTGAAGCTTTCTTT
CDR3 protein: CASSLVGQINTEAFF

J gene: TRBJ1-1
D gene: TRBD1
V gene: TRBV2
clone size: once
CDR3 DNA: TGTGCCAGCCGGGACAGGGGGCTGGGCACTGAAGCTTTCTTT
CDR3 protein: CASRDRGLGTEAFF

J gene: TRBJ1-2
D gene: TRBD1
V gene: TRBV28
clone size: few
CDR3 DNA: TGTGCCAGCAGTCGGACAGGGAGGGACTATGGCTACACCTTC
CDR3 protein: CASSRTGRDYGYTF

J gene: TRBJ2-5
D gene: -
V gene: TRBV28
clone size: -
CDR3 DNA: TGTGCCAGCAGTTTATCCCCCGGGAGCCTTGGGACCCAGTACTTC
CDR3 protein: CASSLSPGSLGTQYF

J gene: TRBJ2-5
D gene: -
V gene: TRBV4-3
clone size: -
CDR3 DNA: TGCGCCAGCAGCCAAGATTGGGAGGTAACCCGAGAGACCCAGTACTTC
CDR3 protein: CASSQDWEVTRETQYF

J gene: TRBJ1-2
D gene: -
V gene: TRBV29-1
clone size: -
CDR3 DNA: TGCAGCGTTGAAGATCTCCAGGATCTCTATGGCTACACCTTC
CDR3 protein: CSVEDLQDLYGYTF

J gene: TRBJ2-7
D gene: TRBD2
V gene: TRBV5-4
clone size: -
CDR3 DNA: TGTGCCAGCAGCCCCGGGACTAGCGGAGTACCCTACGAGCAGTACTTC
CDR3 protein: CASSPGTSGVPYEQYF

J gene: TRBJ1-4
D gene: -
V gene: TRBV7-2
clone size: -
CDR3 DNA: TGTGCCAGCAGTCTCTGGAGGGAAAAACTGTTTTTT
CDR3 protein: CASSLWREKLFF

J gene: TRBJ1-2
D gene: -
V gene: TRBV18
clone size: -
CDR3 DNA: TGTGCCAGCTCACCAGACAATAACTATGGCTACACCTTC
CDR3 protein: CASSPDNNYGYTF

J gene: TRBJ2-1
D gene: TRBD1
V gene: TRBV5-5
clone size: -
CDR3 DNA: TGTGCCAGCAGCCACGCCGGGACAGGGTACAATGAGCAGTTCTTC
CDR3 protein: CASSHAGTGYNEQFF

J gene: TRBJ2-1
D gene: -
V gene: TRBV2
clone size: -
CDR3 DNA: TGTGCCAGCAGTGATGAATCGGGAAATGAGCAGTTCTTC
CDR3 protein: CASSDESGNEQFF

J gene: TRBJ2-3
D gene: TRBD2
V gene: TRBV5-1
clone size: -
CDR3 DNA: TGCGCCAGCAGTCAAGATCATAGCGGGGGGTTAGAAGATACGCAGTATTTT
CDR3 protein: CASSQDHSGGLEDTQYF

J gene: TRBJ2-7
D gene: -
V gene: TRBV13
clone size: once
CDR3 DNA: TGTGCCAGCAGCCGACAGAACAGCTACGAGCAGTACTTC
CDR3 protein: CASSRQNSYEQYF

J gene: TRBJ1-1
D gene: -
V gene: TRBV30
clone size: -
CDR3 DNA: TGTGCCTGGGGGATTTATCAGGGGACTGAAGCTTTCTTT
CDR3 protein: CAWGIYQGTEAFF

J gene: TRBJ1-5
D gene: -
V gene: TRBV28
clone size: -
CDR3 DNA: TGTGCCAGCAGCTTTCCTCCGGACGGACTCAATCAGCCCCAGCATTTT
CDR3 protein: CASSFPPDGLNQPQHF

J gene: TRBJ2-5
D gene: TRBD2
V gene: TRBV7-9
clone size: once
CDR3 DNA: TGTGTGAGCGGGCTAGCGGGGGACCCGGGGGGAGAGACCCAGTACTTC
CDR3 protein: CVSGLAGDPGGETQYF

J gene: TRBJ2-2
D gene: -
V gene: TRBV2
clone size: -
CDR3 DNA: TGTGCCAGCAGTGCCAGTCCGAACACCGGGGAGCTGTTTTTT
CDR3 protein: CASSASPNTGELFF

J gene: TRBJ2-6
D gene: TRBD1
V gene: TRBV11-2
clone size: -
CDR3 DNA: TGTGCCAGCAGCCCCCCGGGACAGGGTTCATCTGGGGCCAACGTCCTGACTTTC
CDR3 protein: CASSPPGQGSSGANVLTF

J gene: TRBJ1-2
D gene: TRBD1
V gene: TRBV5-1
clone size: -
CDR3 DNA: TGCGCCAGCAGCGGAGGGACAGGGGGACGGAGTGGCTACCCCTTC
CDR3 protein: CASSGGTGGRSGYPF

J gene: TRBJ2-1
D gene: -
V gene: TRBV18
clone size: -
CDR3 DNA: TGTGCCAGCTCACCAGCTGCGAATATCGGGGGTTCCTACAATGAGCAGTTCTTC
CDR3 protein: CASSPAANIGGSYNEQFF

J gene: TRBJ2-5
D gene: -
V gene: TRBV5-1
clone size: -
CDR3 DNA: TGCGCCAGCAGCCCACGGACTATTTTACAAGAGACCCAGTACTTC
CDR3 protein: CASSPRTILQETQYF

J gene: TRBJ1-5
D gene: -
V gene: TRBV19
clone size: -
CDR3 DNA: TGTGCCAGTAGTATACAGGGGCATAGCAATCAGCCCCAGCATTTT
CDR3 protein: CASSIQGHSNQPQHF

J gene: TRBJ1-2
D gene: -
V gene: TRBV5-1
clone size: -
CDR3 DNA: TGCGCCAGCAGCTTGGGTGGAGGCGGCTACACCTTC
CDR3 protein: CASSLGGGGYTF

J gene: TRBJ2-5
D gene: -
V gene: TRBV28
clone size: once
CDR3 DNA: TGTGCCAGCAGTGATTCGTACCGGGTTCTTCAAGAGACCCAGTACTTC
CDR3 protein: CASSDSYRVLQETQYF

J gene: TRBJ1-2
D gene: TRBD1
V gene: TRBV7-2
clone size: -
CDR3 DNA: TGTGCCAGCAGCCCGGCCCCCGGGACAGGCTATGGCTACACCTTC
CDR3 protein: CASSPAPGTGYGYTF

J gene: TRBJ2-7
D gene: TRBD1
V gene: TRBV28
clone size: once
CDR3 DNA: TGTGCCAGCAGTTCCTACCGGGACAGTCCCAACGAGCAGTACTTC
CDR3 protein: CASSSYRDSPNEQYF

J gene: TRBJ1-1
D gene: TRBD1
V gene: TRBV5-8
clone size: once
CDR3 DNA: TGTGCCAGCAGACCGGTTTTGCGGGACAGCATCTTTAAAGCTTTCTTT
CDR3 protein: CASRPVLRDSIFKAFF

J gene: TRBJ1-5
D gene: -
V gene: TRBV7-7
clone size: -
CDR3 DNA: TGTGCTAGCAGCCCTGACAGACCCAATCAGCCCCAGCATTTT
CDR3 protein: CASSPDRPNQPQHF

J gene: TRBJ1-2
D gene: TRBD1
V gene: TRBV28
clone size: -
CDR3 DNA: TGTGCCAGCAGTGACACAGGGGGCCGGGGCTATGGCTACACCTTC
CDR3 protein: CASSDTGGRGYGYTF

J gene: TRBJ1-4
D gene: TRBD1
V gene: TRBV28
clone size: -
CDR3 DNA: TGTGCCAGCAGGGAAGGGGGCGCCGGCGAAAAACTGTTTTTT
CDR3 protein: CASREGGAGEKLFF

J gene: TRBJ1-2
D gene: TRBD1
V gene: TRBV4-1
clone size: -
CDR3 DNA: TGCGCCAGCAGCCAAACGCAAGCACCGGGACAGACCTATGGCTACACCTTC
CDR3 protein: CASSQTQAPGQTYGYTF

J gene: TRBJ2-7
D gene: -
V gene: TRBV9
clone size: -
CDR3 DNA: TGTGCCAGCAGTCCTTCGTCAGGGGACTACGAGCAGTACTTC
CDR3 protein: CASSPSSGDYEQYF

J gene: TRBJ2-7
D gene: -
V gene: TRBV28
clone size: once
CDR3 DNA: TGTGCCAGCAGTTTTCTAGGTTCCCCTTACGAGCAGTACTTC
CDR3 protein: CASSFLGSPYEQYF